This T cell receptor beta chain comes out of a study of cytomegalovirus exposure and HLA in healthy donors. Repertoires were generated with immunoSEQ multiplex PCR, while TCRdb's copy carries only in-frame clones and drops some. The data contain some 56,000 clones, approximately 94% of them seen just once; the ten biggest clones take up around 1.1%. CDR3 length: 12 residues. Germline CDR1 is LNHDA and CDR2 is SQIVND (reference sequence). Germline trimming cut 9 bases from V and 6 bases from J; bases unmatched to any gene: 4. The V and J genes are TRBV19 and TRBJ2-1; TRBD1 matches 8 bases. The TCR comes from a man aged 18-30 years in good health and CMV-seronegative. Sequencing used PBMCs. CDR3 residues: CASATGGNEQFF. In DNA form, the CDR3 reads TGTGCCAGCGCTACAGGGGGCAATGAGCAGTTCTTC. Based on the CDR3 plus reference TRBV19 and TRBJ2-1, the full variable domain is DGGITQSPKYLFRKEGQNVTLSCEQNLNHDAMYWYRQDPGQGLRLIYYSQIVNDFQKGDIAEGYSVSREKKESFPLTVTSAQKNPTAFYLCASATGGNEQFFGPGTRLTVL.